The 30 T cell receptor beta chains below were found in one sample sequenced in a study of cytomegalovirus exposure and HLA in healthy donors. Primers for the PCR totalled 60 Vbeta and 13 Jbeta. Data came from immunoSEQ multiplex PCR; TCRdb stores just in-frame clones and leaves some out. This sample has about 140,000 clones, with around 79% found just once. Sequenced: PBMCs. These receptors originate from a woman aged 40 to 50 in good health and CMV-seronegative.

DNA for the CDR3: TGCGCCAGCAGCCAAGTGGGAGGCTCTGGCTACACCTTC. Translated, it gives CASSQVGGSGYTF. The genes are TRBV4-1 and TRBJ1-2; no clear D. V gave up 1 base and J gave up 7 bases, with 10 bases separating them. The CDR3 sequence is 13 residues long. CDR1 and CDR2 (germline): MGHRA, YSYEKL.

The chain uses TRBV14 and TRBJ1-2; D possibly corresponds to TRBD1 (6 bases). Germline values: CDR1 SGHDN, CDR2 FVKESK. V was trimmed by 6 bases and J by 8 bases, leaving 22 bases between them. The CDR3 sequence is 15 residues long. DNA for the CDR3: TGTGCCAGCAGTGTCGGTTATAGGGGGACGTACGGCTACACCTTC. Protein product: CASSVGYRGTYGYTF.

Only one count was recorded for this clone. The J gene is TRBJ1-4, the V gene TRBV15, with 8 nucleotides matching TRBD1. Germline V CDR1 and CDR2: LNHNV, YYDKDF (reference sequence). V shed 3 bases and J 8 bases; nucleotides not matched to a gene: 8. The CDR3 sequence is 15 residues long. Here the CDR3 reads CATSRDRELGEKLFF. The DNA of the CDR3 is TGTGCCACCAGCAGGGACAGGGAGTTAGGAGAAAAACTGTTTTTT.

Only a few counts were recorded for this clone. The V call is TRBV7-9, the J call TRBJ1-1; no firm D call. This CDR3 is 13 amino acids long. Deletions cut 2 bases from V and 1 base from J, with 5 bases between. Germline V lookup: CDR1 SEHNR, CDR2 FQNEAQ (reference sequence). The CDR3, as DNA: TGTGCCAGCAGCTTACAGGAGAACACTGAAGCTTTCTTT. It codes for CASSLQENTEAFF.

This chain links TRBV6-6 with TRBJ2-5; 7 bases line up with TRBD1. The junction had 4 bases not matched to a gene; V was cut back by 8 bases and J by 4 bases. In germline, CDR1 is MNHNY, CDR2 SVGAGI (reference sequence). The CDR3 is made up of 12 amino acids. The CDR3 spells CASLRQGETQYF. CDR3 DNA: TGTGCCAGCCTCCGACAGGGAGAGACCCAGTACTTC.

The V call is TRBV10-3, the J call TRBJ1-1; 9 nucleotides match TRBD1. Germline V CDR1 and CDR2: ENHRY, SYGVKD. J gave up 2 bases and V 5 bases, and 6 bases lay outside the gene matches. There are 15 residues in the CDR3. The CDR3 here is CAISLGGQGNTEAFF. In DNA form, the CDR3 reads TGTGCCATCAGTCTAGGGGGACAGGGTAACACTGAAGCTTTCTTT.

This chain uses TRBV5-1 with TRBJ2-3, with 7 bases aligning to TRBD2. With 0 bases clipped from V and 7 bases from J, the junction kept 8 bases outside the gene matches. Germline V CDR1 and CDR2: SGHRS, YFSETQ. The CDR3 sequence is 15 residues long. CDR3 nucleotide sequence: TGCGCCAGCAGCTTGGACTCTGGGGGGGGGAATACGCAGTATTTT. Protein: CASSLDSGGGNTQYF.

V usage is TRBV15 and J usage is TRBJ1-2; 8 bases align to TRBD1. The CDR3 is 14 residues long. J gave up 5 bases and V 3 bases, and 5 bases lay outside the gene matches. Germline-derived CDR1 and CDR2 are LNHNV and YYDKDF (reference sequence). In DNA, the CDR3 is TGTGCCACCAGCAGGGGACAGGAGTTATATGGCTACACCTTC. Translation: CATSRGQELYGYTF.

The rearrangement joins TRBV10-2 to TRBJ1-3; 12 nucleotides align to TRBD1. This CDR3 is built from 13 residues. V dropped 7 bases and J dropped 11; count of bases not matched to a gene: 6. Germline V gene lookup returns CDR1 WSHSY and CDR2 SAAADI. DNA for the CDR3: TGCGCCAGCACTCCGGGACAGGGGGCCTCCATATATTTT. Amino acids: CASTPGQGASIYF.

The CDR3 protein is CASSWVGGGSQPQHF. CDR3 nucleotides: TGTGCCAGCAGTTGGGTCGGGGGCGGGAGTCAGCCCCAGCATTTT. The chain is built from TRBV28 and TRBJ1-5, with D perhaps TRBD1 (6 bases). The CDR3 covers 15 residues. Trimming removed 4 bases from V and 6 bases from J, with 16 bases in between. Germline V CDR1 and CDR2: MDHEN, SYDVKM.

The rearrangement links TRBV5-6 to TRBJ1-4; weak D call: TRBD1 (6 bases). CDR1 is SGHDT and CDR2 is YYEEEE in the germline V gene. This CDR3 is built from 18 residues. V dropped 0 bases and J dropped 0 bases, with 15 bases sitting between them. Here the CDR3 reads CASSLGPTGPATNEKLFF. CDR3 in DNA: TGTGCCAGCAGCTTGGGACCTACAGGGCCGGCAACTAATGAAAAACTGTTTTTT.

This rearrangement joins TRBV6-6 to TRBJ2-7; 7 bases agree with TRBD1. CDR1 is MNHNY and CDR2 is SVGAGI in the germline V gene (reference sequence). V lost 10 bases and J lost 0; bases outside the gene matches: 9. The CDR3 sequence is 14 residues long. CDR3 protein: CATRATGSSYEQYF. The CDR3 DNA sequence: TGTGCCACACGAGCGACAGGGAGCTCCTACGAGCAGTACTTC.

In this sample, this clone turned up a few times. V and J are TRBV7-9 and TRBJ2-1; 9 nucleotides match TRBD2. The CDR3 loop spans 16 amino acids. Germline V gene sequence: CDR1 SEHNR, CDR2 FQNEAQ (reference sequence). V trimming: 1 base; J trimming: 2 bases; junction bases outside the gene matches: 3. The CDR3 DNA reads TGTGCCAGCAGCTTAGTAGGCGGGGGGGCCTACAATGAGCAGTTCTTC. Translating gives CASSLVGGGAYNEQFF.

The DNA for the CDR3 is TGTGCCATCAGCCCTGGGACAGGGGGCCCCCCTTTCTTT. The encoded protein is CAISPGTGGPPFF. The rearrangement uses TRBV10-3 and TRBJ1-1, with 12 bases fitting TRBD1. Germline V gives CDR1 ENHRY, CDR2 SYGVKD. The trim removed 6 bases at V and 12 bases at J, leaving 8 bases unmatched. The CDR3 totals 13 residues.

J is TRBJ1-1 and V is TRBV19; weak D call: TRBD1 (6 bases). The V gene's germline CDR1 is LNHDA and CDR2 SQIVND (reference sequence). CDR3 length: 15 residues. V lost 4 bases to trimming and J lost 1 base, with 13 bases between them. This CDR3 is CASSTVVQGNTEAFF. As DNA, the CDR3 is TGTGCCAGTAGTACCGTAGTACAGGGGAACACTGAAGCTTTCTTT.

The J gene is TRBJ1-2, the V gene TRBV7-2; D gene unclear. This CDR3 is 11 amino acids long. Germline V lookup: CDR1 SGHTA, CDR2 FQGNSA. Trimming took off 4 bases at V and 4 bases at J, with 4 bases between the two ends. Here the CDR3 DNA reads TGTGCCAGCAGCTCGTTCTATGGCTACACCTTC. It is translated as CASSSFYGYTF. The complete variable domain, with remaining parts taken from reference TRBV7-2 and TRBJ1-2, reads GAGVSQSPSNKVTEKGKDVELRCDPISGHTALYWYRQSLGQGLEFLIYFQGNSAPDKSGLPSDRFSAERTGGSVSTLTIQRTQQEDSAVYLCASSSFYGYTFGSGTRLTVV.

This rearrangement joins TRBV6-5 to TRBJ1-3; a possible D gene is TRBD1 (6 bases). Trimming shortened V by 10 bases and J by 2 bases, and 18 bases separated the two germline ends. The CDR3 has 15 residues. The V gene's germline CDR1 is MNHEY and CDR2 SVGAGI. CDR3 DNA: TGTGCCACCCGGACAGCCTCCTTCACTGGAAACACCATATATTTT. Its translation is CATRTASFTGNTIYF.

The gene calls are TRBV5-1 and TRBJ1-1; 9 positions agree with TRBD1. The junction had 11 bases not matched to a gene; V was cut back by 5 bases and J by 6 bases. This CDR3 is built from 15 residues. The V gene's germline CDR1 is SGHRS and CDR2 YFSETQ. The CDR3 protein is CASSAVGTGSSEAFF. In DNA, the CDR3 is TGCGCCAGCAGTGCGGTGGGGACAGGGTCCTCTGAAGCTTTCTTT.

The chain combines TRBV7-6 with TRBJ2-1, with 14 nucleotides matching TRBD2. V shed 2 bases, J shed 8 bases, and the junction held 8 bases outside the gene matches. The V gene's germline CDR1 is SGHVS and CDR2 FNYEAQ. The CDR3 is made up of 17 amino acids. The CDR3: CASSLPTSGGARDEQFF. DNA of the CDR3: TGTGCCAGCAGCTTACCGACTAGCGGGGGGGCCAGGGATGAGCAGTTCTTC.

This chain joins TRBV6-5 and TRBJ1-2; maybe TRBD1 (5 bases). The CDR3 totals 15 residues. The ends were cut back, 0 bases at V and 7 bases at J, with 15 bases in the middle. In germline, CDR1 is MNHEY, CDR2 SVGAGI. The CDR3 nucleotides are TGTGCCAGCAGTTACTCTAGGGGTTCCCCCCGTGGCTACACCTTC. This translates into CASSYSRGSPRGYTF.

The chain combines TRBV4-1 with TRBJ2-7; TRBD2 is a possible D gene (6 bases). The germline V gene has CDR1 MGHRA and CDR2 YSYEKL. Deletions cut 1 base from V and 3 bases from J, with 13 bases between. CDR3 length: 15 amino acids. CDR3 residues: CASSQAPGVLYEQYF. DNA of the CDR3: TGCGCCAGCAGCCAAGCCCCGGGGGTCCTCTACGAGCAGTACTTC.

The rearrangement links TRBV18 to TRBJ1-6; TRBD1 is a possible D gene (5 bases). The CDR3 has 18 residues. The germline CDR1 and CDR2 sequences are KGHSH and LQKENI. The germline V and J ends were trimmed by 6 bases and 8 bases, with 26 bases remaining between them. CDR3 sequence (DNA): TGTGCCAGCTCCCAAAACTCGTGGCAGGGCGGTGGTGATTCACCCCTCCACTTT. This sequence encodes CASSQNSWQGGGDSPLHF.

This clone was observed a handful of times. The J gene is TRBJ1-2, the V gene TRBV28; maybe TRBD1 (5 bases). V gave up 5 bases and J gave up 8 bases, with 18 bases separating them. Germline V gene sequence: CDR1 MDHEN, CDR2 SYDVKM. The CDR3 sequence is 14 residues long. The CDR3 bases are TGTGCCAGCAGTCTGTCCGTTTCGGAGGGGGGCTACACCTTC. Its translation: CASSLSVSEGGYTF.

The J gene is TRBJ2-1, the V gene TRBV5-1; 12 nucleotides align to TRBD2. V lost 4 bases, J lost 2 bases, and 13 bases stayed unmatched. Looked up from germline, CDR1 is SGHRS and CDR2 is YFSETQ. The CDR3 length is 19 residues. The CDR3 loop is CASSHRTSGVIRTYNEQFF. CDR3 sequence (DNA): TGCGCCAGCAGCCACAGGACTAGCGGGGTCATCCGGACCTACAATGAGCAGTTCTTC.

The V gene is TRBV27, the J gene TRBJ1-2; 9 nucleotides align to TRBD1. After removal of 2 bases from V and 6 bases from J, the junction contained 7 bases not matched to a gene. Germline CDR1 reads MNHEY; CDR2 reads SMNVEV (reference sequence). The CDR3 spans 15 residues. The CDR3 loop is CASSLRSDRGDGYTF. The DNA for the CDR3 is TGTGCCAGCAGTTTAAGGTCGGACAGGGGCGATGGCTACACCTTC.

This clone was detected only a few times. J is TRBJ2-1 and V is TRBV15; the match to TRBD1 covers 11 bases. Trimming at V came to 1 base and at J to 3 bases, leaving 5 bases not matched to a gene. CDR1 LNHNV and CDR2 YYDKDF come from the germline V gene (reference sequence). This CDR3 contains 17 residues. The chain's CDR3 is CATSRADRGLDYNEQFF. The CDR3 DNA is TGTGCCACCAGCAGAGCGGACAGGGGGCTGGACTACAATGAGCAGTTCTTC.

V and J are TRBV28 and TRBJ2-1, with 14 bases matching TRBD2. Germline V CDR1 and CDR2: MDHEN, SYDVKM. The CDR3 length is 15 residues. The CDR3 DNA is TGTCTGACTAGCGGGGGGGCGAGGTCCTACAATGAGCAGTTCTTC. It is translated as CLTSGGARSYNEQFF.

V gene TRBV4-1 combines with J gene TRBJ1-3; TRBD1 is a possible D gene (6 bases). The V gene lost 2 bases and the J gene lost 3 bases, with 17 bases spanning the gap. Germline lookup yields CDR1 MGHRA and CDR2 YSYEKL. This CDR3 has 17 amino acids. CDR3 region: CASSQWNLKGVGNTIYF. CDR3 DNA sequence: TGCGCCAGCAGCCAATGGAACCTCAAGGGGGTTGGAAACACCATATATTTT.

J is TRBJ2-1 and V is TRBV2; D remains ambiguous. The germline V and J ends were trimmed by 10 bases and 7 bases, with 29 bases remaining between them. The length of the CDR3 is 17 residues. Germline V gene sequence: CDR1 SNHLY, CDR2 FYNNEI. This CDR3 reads CATTGSSTQWSRNEQFF. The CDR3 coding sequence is TGTGCCACCACCGGGTCCAGCACTCAATGGAGTCGGAATGAGCAGTTCTTC.

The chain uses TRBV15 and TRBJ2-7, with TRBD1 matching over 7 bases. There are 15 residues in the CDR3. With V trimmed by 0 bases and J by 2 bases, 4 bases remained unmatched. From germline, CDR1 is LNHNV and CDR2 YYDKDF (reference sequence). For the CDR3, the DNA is TGTGCCACCAGCAGAGAGACAGGGATTACCTACGAGCAGTACTTC. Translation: CATSRETGITYEQYF.